The rows below give T cell receptor beta chains drawn from one sample of a study of blood T cells in healthy people across ages. Each CDR3 protein is one row after TCRdb ran MiXCR on the 5' RACE reads. This repertoire shows 780,000 or so distinct CDR3 sequences, approximately 53% found once; its top ten account for roughly 25%. Sequenced material: blood. All receptors derive from a man in his forties in good health. The CDR3 runs from the conserved cysteine through the conserved F or W. A D gene is named only where the DNA matches it firmly. Not all rows give a size; the values are once, few, many and, for expanded clones, a class.

v_call	j_call	d_call	clone_size	cdr3_nt	cdr3_aa
TRBV5-1	TRBJ1-1	-	few	TGCGCCAGCAGCTTGTCGATAACAGAGACTTTCTTT	CASSLSITETFF
TRBV7-2	TRBJ2-5	-	-	TGTGCCAGCAGCACTTCGAATTCCCAGGGCCAAGAGACCCAGTACTTC	CASSTSNSQGQETQYF
TRBV28	TRBJ1-5	-	once	TGTGCCAGCAGTCCCTGGTCAGGGAATCAGCCCCAGCATTTT	CASSPWSGNQPQHF
TRBV11-2	TRBJ2-7	-	-	TGTGCCAGCAGCTTATTTTGGGACTACGAGCAGTACTTC	CASSLFWDYEQYF
TRBV4-2	TRBJ2-5	TRBD2	few	TGTGCCAGCAGCCAGGTAGCGGGGGGCACAGAGACCCAGTACTTC	CASSQVAGGTETQYF
TRBV6-5	TRBJ2-7	TRBD2	few	TGTGCCAGCAGTTACTCGCCTCCGGGAGGGCCGGGTGAGCAGTACTTC	CASSYSPPGGPGEQYF
TRBV12-3/TRBV12-4	TRBJ2-1	-	-	TGTGCCAGCAGTTTATTTGGTCGCAGTGAGCAGTTCTTC	CASSLFGRSEQFF
TRBV28	TRBJ2-3	TRBD1	many	TGTGCCAGCAGTGGACAGGGTTCTACGCAGTATTTT	CASSGQGSTQYF
TRBV11-3	TRBJ2-1	-	-	TGTGCCAGCAGCTTTTACTCAGGAAAGTACGAGCAGTTCTTC	CASSFYSGKYEQFF
TRBV11-2	TRBJ1-2	-	-	TGTGCCAGCAGCTCAACACCGGGACATCGCTATGGCTACACCTTC	CASSSTPGHRYGYTF
TRBV7-9	TRBJ1-2	-	-	TGTGCCAGCAGCCCGGGGTCTGGATTGACTAACTATGGCTACACCTTC	CASSPGSGLTNYGYTF
TRBV10-3	TRBJ1-2	-	-	TGTGCCATCAGGACATCTAACTATGGCTACACCTTC	CAIRTSNYGYTF
TRBV6-6	TRBJ2-7	TRBD1	few	TGTGCCAGCAGTGTGACAGGGGTCTCCTACGAGCAGTACTTC	CASSVTGVSYEQYF
TRBV5-1	TRBJ2-1	-	many	TGCGCCAGCAGCTTGTCGACAGCCCTGGGGAATTTGGTTAGGAACAATGAGCAGTTCTTC	CASSLSTALGNLVRNNEQFF
TRBV7-2	TRBJ2-1	TRBD2	once	TGTGCCAGCAGCTTAGGCGGGACTAGCGGGGGGAATGAGCAGTTCTTC	CASSLGGTSGGNEQFF
TRBV5-1	TRBJ2-5	-	few	TGCGCCAGCAGCTTGGACACGGGACGTCAGGAGACCCAGTACTTC	CASSLDTGRQETQYF
TRBV7-2	TRBJ2-3	-	-	TGTGCCAGCAGCTTAGCGCAACGGTTCACAGATACGCAGTATTTT	CASSLAQRFTDTQYF
TRBV24-1	TRBJ2-1	-	-	TGTGCCACCTGGGGCCGTGGAGTGTCCTACAATGAGCAGTTCTTC	CATWGRGVSYNEQFF
TRBV28	TRBJ2-5	TRBD2	-	TGTGCCAACAGGCCCCCTGGAGCGGGGAAAGAGGAGACCCAGTACTTC	CANRPPGAGKEETQYF
TRBV25-1	TRBJ2-2	-	-	TGTGCCAGCAGTGAGGGAGGACCGAACACCGGGGAGCTGTTTTTT	CASSEGGPNTGELFF
TRBV7-2	TRBJ2-3	-	-	TGTGCCAGCAGCCCCAAGCCAGCACGTTTCGGACTCGATACGCAGTATTTT	CASSPKPARFGLDTQYF
TRBV2	TRBJ2-5	TRBD1	-	TGTGCCAGCAGTAAGGACAGGGGGGAAGAGACCCAGTACTTC	CASSKDRGEETQYF
TRBV4-1	TRBJ2-5	-	-	TGCGCCAGCAGCCAAGGAACGGAAATGCAAGAGACCCAGTACTTC	CASSQGTEMQETQYF
TRBV6-4	TRBJ1-2	-	once	TGTGCCACCTCGGAAAGGGGGGCACCTAACTATGGCTACACCTTC	CATSERGAPNYGYTF
TRBV7-9	TRBJ1-2	-	-	TGTGCCAGCAGCTCCTCACAGGGAGGAGTTGGCTACACCTTC	CASSSSQGGVGYTF
TRBV13	TRBJ2-3	TRBD1	-	TGTGCCAGCAGCCCAACAGGGGGCGAAGAGGCAGATACGCAGTATTTT	CASSPTGGEEADTQYF
TRBV27	TRBJ2-7	-	-	TGTGCCAGCAGTTCCTCCCCCCGGGACTACGAGCAGTACTTC	CASSSSPRDYEQYF
TRBV6-2/TRBV6-3	TRBJ2-7	-	few	TGTGCCAGCAGTAACAAGGACTATTTGCAGTACTTC	CASSNKDYLQYF
TRBV4-3	TRBJ2-6	-	-	TGCGCCAGCAGCCAAGGGGCTGGGGGCTATACCTCTGGGGCCAACGTCCTGACTTTC	CASSQGAGGYTSGANVLTF
TRBV28	TRBJ1-5	TRBD1	-	TGTGCCAGCAGTATAGCCGGGACAGGGGTCGTTCAGCCCCAGCATTTT	CASSIAGTGVVQPQHF
TRBV29-1	TRBJ2-1	-	many	TGCAGCGTGGGCGGGCAGTTCTTC	CSVGGQFF